These 12 T cell receptor beta chains were all obtained from the same sample, sequenced in a study of blood T cell repertoires in COVID-19. The assay was immunoSEQ multiplex PCR, and TCRdb's table has in-frame clones only and misses some. The sample has fewer than 300,000 clones, approximately 85% seen once. Sequencing was done on a sample of peripheral blood. The receptors stem from a human donor with COVID-19, enrolled during active disease. The donor label of this sample is uncertain.

The CDR3 region has the DNA TGTGCCAGCAGCTACCCAAACACTGAAGCTTTCTTT. This gives the protein CASSYPNTEAFF. This sequence joins TRBV28 and TRBJ1-1; no definite D call. The CDR3 consists of 12 residues. Germline CDR1 and CDR2: MDHEN and SYDVKM. V lost 6 bases and J lost 2, with 7 bases in between. Full variable domain (remainder filled in from reference TRBV28 and TRBJ1-1): DVKVTQSSRYLVKRTGEKVFLECVQDMDHENMFWYRQDPGLGLRLIYFSYDVKMKEKGDIPEGYSVSREKKERFSLILESASTNQTSMYLCASSYPNTEAFFGQGTRLTVV.

The chain is built from TRBV7-6 and TRBJ2-2; 9 bases match TRBD1. Trimming removed 4 bases from V and 3 bases from J; junction bases left unmatched: 0. Germline V lookup: CDR1 SGHVS, CDR2 FNYEAQ. The CDR3 runs 14 residues. CDR3 residues: CASSWDRDTGELFF. The DNA for the CDR3 is TGTGCCAGCAGCTGGGACAGGGACACCGGGGAGCTGTTTTTT.

This clone has just one count. The chain couples TRBV21-1 to TRBJ1-2; no DNA check was done on the table's D call, TRBD1. TRBV21-1 is annotated as a pseudogene. This CDR3 is built from 13 residues. CDR3 sequence (DNA): TGTGCCAGCAGCTCCGCCCCAGGGGAAGGCTACACCTTC. It codes for CASSSAPGEGYTF.

The chain is built from TRBV19 and TRBJ1-1; possibly TRBD1 for D (6 bases). Germline CDR1 is LNHDA and CDR2 is SQIVND (reference sequence). The CDR3 has 15 amino acids. Trimming shortened V by 7 bases and J by 1 base, and 16 bases separated the two germline ends. As DNA, the CDR3 is TGTGCCAGTAATGAGAGGGGGAGAGGGAACACTGAAGCTTTCTTT. It codes for CASNERGRGNTEAFF. Full variable domain (remainder filled in from reference TRBV19 and TRBJ1-1): DGGITQSPKYLFRKEGQNVTLSCEQNLNHDAMYWYRQDPGQGLRLIYYSQIVNDFQKGDIAEGYSVSREKKESFPLTVTSAQKNPTAFYLCASNERGRGNTEAFFGQGTRLTVV.

This clone was found once. V is TRBV18 and J is TRBJ1-1, with 8 bases lining up with TRBD1. This CDR3 region has 15 residues. The V and J ends lost 3 bases and 1 base, in that order; junction bases with no gene match: 4. CDR1 and CDR2 (germline): KGHSH, LQKENI. The CDR3, as DNA: TGTGCCAGCTCACCGCAGACAGGGGAGAACACTGAAGCTTTCTTT. Residues: CASSPQTGENTEAFF.

The chain recombines TRBV19 with TRBJ2-2, with TRBD1 matching 8 bases. The CDR3 runs 15 residues. Germline V lookup: CDR1 LNHDA, CDR2 SQIVND (reference sequence). V dropped 2 bases and J dropped 3; count of bases not matched to a gene: 2. The CDR3 reads CASSISTGDTGELFF. The CDR3 coding sequence is TGTGCCAGTAGTATATCGACAGGGGACACCGGGGAGCTGTTTTTT.

The chain employs TRBV7-3 and TRBJ1-1, with D perhaps TRBD1 (6 bases). V lost 1 base to trimming and J lost 6 bases, with 9 bases between them. This CDR3 contains 13 residues. Germline lookup yields CDR1 SGHTA and CDR2 FQGTGA. For the CDR3, the DNA is TGTGCCAGCAGCTTAAACAGGGAATCTGAAGCTTTCTTT. Translation: CASSLNRESEAFF.

The sample holds a few counts of this clone. The chain couples TRBV5-4 to TRBJ1-6, with a weak D call TRBD1 (5 bases). The CDR3 runs 16 residues. Germline CDR1 reads SGHNT; CDR2 reads YYREEE (reference sequence). The V end was cut by 3 bases, the J end by 2 bases, with 12 bases between. The CDR3 protein is CASSSVGEPYNSPLHF. In nucleotides, the CDR3 is TGTGCCAGCAGCTCGGTAGGGGAACCCTATAATTCACCCCTCCACTTT.

Here the CDR3 reads CASSQGRASYGYTF. CDR3 coding DNA: TGTGCCAGCAGCCAAGGCAGGGCGAGCTATGGCTACACCTTC. The V call is TRBV7-9, the J call TRBJ1-2, with D possibly TRBD1 on 5 matching bases. The CDR3 runs to 14 residues. Per the germline V gene, CDR1 is SEHNR and CDR2 is FQNEAQ (reference sequence). Between the trimmed V and J ends, which lost 5 bases and 4 bases, there was a span of 14 bases.

Regarding this clone: The junction shows a germline mismatch at one end, possibly a read error. The V and J genes are TRBV2 and TRBJ2-7; TRBD2 is a possible D gene (5 bases). The CDR3 extends over 12 amino acids. Germline values: CDR1 SNHLY, CDR2 FYNNEI. The CDR3: CASSESRPGISF. CDR3 in DNA: TGTGCCAGCAGTGAAAGCAGGCCGGGGATCTCATTC.

The V call is TRBV5-1, the J call TRBJ2-7, with TRBD1 matching over 8 bases. V lost 7 bases to trimming and J lost 5 bases; unmatched junction nucleotides: 14. The CDR3 extends over 15 amino acids. CDR1 is SGHRS and CDR2 is YFSETQ in the germline V gene. The CDR3 DNA is TGCGCCAGCGCTCCCGAGGGGGCAGGGGGCGACGAGCAGTACTTC. It is translated as CASAPEGAGGDEQYF.

The genes are TRBV19 and TRBJ2-7; no reliable D call. The CDR3 spans 15 residues. V gave up 1 base and J gave up 4 bases, with 14 bases separating them. Germline V gene data show CDR1 as LNHDA and CDR2 as SQIVND (reference sequence). CDR3 loop: CASSIGSSPTYEQYF. The CDR3 DNA sequence: TGTGCCAGTAGTATAGGCTCTTCACCTACTTACGAGCAGTACTTC.